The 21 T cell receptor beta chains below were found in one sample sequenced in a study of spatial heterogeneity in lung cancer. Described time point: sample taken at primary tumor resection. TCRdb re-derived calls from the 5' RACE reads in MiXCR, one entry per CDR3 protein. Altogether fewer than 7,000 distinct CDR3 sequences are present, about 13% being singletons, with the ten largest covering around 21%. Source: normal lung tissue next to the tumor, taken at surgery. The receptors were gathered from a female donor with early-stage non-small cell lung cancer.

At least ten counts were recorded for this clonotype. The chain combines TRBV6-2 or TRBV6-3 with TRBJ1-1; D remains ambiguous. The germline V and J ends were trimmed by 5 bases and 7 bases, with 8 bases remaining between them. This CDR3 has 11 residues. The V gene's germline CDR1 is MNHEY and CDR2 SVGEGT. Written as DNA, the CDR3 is TGTGCCAGCAGTGATAATATTGAAGCTTTCTTT. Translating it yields CASSDNIEAFF.

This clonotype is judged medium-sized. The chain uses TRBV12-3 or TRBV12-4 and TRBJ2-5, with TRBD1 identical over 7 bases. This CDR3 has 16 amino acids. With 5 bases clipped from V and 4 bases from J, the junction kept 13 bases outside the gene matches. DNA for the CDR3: TGTGCCAGCAGTAACCGCCGACAGGGCGGTGCAGAGACCCAGTACTTC. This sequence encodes CASSNRRQGGAETQYF.

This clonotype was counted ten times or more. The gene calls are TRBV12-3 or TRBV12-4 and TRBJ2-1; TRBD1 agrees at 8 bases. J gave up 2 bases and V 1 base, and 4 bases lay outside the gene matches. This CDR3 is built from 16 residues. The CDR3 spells CASSLEGQGPYNEQFF. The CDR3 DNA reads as TGTGCCAGCAGTTTAGAAGGACAGGGCCCCTACAATGAGCAGTTCTTC.

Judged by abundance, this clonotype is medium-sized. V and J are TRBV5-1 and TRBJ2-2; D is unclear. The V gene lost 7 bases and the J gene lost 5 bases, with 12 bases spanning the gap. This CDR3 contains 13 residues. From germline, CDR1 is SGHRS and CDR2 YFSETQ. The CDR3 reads CASSESDTGELFF. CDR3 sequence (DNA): TGCGCCAGCTCGGAGTCGGATACCGGGGAGCTGTTTTTT.

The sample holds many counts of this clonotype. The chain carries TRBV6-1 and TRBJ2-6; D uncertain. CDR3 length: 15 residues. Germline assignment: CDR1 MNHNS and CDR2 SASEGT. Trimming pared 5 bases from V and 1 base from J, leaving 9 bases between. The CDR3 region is CASSSPRSGANVLTF. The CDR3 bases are TGTGCCAGCAGTTCTCCACGGTCTGGGGCCAACGTCCTGACTTTC.

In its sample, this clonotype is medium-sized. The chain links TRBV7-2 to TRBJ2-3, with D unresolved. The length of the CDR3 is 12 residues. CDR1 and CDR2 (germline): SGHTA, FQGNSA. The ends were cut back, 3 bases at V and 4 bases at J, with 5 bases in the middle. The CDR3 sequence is CASSFPPDTQYF. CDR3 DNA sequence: TGTGCCAGCAGCTTTCCCCCAGATACGCAGTATTTT.

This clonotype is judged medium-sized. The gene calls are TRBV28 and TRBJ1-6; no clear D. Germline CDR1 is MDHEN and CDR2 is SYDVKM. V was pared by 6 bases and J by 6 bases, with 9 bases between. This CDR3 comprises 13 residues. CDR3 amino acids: CASSPDGNSPLHF. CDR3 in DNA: TGTGCCAGCAGCCCGGACGGTAATTCACCCCTCCACTTT.

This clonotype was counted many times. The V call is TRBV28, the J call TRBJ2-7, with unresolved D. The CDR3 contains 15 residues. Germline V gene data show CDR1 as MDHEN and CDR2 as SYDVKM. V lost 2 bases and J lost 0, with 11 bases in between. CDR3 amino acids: CASSLPREHSYEQYF. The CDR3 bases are TGTGCCAGCAGTTTACCAAGAGAGCACTCCTACGAGCAGTACTTC.

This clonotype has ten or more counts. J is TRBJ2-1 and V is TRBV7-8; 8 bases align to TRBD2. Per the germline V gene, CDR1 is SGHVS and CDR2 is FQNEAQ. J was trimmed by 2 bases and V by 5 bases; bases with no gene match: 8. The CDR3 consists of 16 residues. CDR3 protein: CASSPIAGQAYNEQFF. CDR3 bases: TGTGCCAGCAGCCCCATAGCGGGACAAGCCTACAATGAGCAGTTCTTC.

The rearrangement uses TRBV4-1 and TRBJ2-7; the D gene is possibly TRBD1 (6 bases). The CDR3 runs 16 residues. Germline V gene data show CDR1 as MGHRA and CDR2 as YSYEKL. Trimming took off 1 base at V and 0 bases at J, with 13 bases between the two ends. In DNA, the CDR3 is TGCGCCAGCAGCCAAGTAAGCACAGGGAGCTCCTACGAGCAGTACTTC. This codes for CASSQVSTGSSYEQYF.

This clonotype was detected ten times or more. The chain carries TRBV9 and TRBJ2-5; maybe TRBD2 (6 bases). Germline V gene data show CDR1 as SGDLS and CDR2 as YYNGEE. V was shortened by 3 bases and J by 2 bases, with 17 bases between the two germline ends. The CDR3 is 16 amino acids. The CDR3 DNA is TGTGCCAGCAGCGCCCAGGGTGGAGGGGCACAAGAGACCCAGTACTTC. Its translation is CASSAQGGGAQETQYF.

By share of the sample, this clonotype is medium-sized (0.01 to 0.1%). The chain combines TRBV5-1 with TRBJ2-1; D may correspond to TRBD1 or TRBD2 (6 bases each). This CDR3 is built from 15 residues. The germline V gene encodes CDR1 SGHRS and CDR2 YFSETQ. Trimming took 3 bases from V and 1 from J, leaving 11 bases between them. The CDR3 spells CASSSGGQSYNEQFF. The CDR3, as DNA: TGCGCCAGCAGCTCCGGGGGCCAGTCCTACAATGAGCAGTTCTTC.

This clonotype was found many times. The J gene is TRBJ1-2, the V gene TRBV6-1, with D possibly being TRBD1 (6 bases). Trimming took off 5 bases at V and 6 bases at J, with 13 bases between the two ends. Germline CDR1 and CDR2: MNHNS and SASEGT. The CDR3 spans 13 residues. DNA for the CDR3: TGTGCCAGCAGTTCCCAAGGGGGGGATGGCTACACCTTC. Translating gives CASSSQGGDGYTF.

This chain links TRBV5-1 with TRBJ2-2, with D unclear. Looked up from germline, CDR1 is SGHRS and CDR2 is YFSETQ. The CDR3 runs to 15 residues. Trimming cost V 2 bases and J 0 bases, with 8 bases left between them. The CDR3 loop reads CASSFVRSNTGELFF. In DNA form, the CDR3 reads TGCGCCAGCAGCTTTGTGCGGTCGAACACCGGGGAGCTGTTTTTT.

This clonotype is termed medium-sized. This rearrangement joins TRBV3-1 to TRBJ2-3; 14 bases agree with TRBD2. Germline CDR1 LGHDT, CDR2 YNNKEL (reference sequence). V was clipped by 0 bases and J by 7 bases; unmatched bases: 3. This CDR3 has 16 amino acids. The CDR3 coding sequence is TGTGCCAGCAGCCAAGATCGGACTAGCGGGAGGTATACGCAGTATTTT. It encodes CASSQDRTSGRYTQYF.

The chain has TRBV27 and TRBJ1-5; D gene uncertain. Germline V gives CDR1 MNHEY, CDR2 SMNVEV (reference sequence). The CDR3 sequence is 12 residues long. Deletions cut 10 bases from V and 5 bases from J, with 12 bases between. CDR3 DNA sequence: TGTGCCACCGCGGGAGGCGATCAGCCCCAGCATTTT. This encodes CATAGGDQPQHF.

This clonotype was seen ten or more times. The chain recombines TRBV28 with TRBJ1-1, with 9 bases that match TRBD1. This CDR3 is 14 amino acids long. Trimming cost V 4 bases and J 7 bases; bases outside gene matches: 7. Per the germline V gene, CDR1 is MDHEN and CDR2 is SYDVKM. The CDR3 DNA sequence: TGTGCCAGCAGTTCTCGGGGGACAGGGAGTGAAGCTTTCTTT. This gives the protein CASSSRGTGSEAFF.

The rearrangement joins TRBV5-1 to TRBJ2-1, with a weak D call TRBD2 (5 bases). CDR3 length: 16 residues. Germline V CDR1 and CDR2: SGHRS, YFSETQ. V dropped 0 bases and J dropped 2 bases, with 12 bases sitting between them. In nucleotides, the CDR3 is TGCGCCAGCAGCTTGGAGGCCGGGGAGCCCTACAATGAGCAGTTCTTC. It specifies CASSLEAGEPYNEQFF.

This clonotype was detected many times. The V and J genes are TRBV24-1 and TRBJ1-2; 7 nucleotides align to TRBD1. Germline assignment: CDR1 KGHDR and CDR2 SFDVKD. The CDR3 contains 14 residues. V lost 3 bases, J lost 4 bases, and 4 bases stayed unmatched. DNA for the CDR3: TGTGCCACCAGTGATACCGGGACAGTCTATGGCTACACCTTC. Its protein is CATSDTGTVYGYTF.

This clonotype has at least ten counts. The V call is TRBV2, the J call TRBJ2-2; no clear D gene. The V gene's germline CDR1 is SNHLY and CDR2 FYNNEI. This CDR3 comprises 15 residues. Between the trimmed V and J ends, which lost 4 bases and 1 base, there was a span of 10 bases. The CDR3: CASSVNSKNTGELFF. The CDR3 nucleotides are TGTGCCAGCAGTGTAAACAGCAAGAACACCGGGGAGCTGTTTTTT.

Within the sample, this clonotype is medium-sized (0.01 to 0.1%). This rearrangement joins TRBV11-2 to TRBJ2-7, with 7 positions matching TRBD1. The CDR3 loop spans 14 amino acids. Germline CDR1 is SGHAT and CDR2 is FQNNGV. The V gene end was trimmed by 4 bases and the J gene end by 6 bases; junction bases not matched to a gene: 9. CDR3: CASSSVGQQGEQYV. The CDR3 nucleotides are TGTGCCAGCAGCTCCGTGGGACAGCAAGGCGAGCAGTACGTC.